This TCR beta chain derives from a study of blood T cell repertoires in COVID-19. Study in general: There were acute and convalescent COVID-19 samples, and they came from the United States, Italy and Spain. The analysed material was cDNA or gDNA that came from T cells, B-cell-depleted T cells, or PBMCs.

Unmatched junction bases numbered 5, after V lost 3 bases and J lost 7 bases. Germline V CDR1 and CDR2: SGHDT, YYEEEE. The CDR3 contains 15 residues. In the authors' methods: Amplification from reference gene primers served as the basis for estimated nucleated cell counts. Generated by immunoSEQ multiplex PCR, the TCRdb table keeps only in-frame clones and is missing some. D and trimming come from the DNA, and the V and J calls and clone size come from that table. Among tens of thousands of clones listed, 80% to 90% were seen once. The TCR comes from a man aged 25 to 40 with acute or convalescent COVID-19. J is TRBJ1-6 and V is TRBV5-6; the match to TRBD1 covers 9 bases. Specimen: peripheral blood. In nucleotides, the CDR3 is TGTGCCAGCAGCTATAGGACAGGGGTGAATTCACCCCTCCACTTT. This gives the protein CASSYRTGVNSPLHF.